One T cell receptor beta chain is described in this entry. Its matching antigen is unknown. The germline gives CDR1 MNHEY, CDR2 SVGAGI. CDR3 length: 14 residues. With V trimmed by 2 bases and J by 6 bases, 3 bases remained unmatched. RNA transcripts served as the template for amplifying TCR beta CDR3 regions. Primed by the HTBI set, a first-round RT-PCR was run on the TCR CDR3. TCRdb re-called the multiplex PCR reads with MiXCR, one entry per CDR3 protein. Of about 500,000 distinct CDR3 sequences listed, 17% are singletons. This entry is derived from a study of T cells in Graves' hyperthyroidism and ophthalmopathy. Study-level findings and limits: Appearing also in blood were most of the thyroid clonotypes expanded above 0.001.

Diagnoses rested on clinical symptoms, serum thyroxine and TRAb, thyroid ultrasound and orbital computed tomography. The source of this sequence is a woman between 18 and 30 years old with Graves' ophthalmopathy. Sequenced material: blood. The chain is built from TRBV6-5 and TRBJ2-2; the match to TRBD1 covers 7 bases. CDR3 sequence (DNA): TGTGCCAGCAGTTACGAGGGGGCGGCCGGGGAGCTGTTTTTT. It is translated as CASSYEGAAGELFF.